These 21 T cell receptor beta chains originate from one sample sequenced in a study of Ad26.COV2.S vaccination and SARS-CoV-2 variants. Repertoires were generated with immunoSEQ multiplex PCR, while TCRdb's copy carries only in-frame clones and drops some. In the table there are about 350,000 clones, 87% of which are singletons. Treatment noted: around 19 received Ad26.COV2.S at low or high dose, single or two shots; about 5 received placebo; per-sample allocation not given. Following the first vaccine or placebo injection, samples were taken on day 63. Source: peripheral blood, taken in a trial of Ad26.COV2.S vaccine versus placebo. The source is a person between 18 and 65 years old who received the Ad26.COV2.S COVID-19 vaccine or a placebo.

This sequence joins TRBV4-2 and TRBJ2-3; D gene ambiguous. V lost 0 bases to trimming and J lost 10 bases, with 11 bases between them. CDR1 and CDR2 (germline): LGHNA, YNFKEQ. The CDR3 has 13 residues. CDR3 region: CASSQDKGDAQYF. In DNA, the CDR3 is TGTGCCAGCAGCCAAGATAAGGGTGATGCGCAGTATTTT.

The chain uses TRBV4-1 and TRBJ1-5; perhaps TRBD1 as D (5 bases). The CDR3 is 17 amino acids. V shed 0 bases and J shed 6 bases, with 18 bases lying between them. Germline V lookup: CDR1 MGHRA, CDR2 YSYEKL. CDR3 in amino acids: CASSQDLGGGVRQPQHF. The CDR3 DNA sequence: TGCGCCAGCAGCCAAGATTTAGGTGGGGGGGTACGTCAGCCCCAGCATTTT.

This clone was detected once. Here the CDR3 reads CASSYRTSGGTEQFF. CDR3 DNA: TGTGCCAGCAGTTACCGGACTAGCGGGGGGACTGAGCAGTTCTTC. V and J are TRBV6-2 or TRBV6-3 and TRBJ2-1; 14 bases are shared with TRBD2. CDR1 is MNHEY and CDR2 is SVGEGT in the germline V gene. This CDR3 is 15 amino acids long. The V segment lost 2 bases and the J segment 9 bases; nucleotides outside the gene matches: 3.

This sequence joins TRBV18 and TRBJ1-3; no clear D. This CDR3 has 15 amino acids. CDR1 and CDR2 from the germline V gene are KGHSH and LQKENI. Trimming cost V 3 bases and J 0 bases, with 9 bases left between them. Written as DNA, the CDR3 is TGTGCCAGCTCACCCCAAGGATTCTCTGGAAACACCATATATTTT. Amino acids: CASSPQGFSGNTIYF.

The V gene is TRBV3-1 (or the pseudogene TRBV3-2), the J gene TRBJ2-1; D may be TRBD2 (6 bases). This CDR3 is 14 amino acids long. Trimming shortened V by 6 bases and J by 5 bases, and 14 bases separated the two germline ends. Germline V lookup: CDR1 LGHDT, CDR2 YNNKEL (reference sequence). CDR3 DNA sequence: TGTGCCAGCAGGTACCACGGCGGGGACAATGAGCAGTTCTTC. Amino acids: CASRYHGGDNEQFF.

As DNA, the CDR3 is TGTGCCAGCAGCTTAGAGGGTGGGCTCCAAGAGACCCAGTACTTC. Translated: CASSLEGGLQETQYF. This chain uses TRBV11-2 with TRBJ2-5; D gene uncertain. Trimming shortened V by 0 bases and J by 1 base, and 9 bases separated the two germline ends. This CDR3 has 15 residues. Germline V lookup: CDR1 SGHAT, CDR2 FQNNGV.

The chain uses TRBV9 and TRBJ1-2; no clear D gene. CDR1 and CDR2 (germline): SGDLS, YYNGEE. The CDR3 is made up of 14 amino acids. V was trimmed by 1 base and J by 7 bases, leaving 14 bases between them. CDR3 coding DNA: TGTGCCAGCAGCGTAAGAAGGGAGGATCGTGGCTACACCTTC. Its translation: CASSVRREDRGYTF.

The genes are TRBV5-4 and TRBJ1-1; TRBD1 matches 9 bases. V was clipped by 0 bases and J by 1 base; unmatched bases: 7. CDR1 is SGHNT, CDR2 YYREEE, per germline (reference sequence). The CDR3 spans 17 residues. CDR3 DNA sequence: TGTGCCAGCAGCTTGGCCCCGGGACAGGGCTCGAACACTGAAGCTTTCTTT. This codes for CASSLAPGQGSNTEAFF. Variable domain in full (rest from reference TRBV5-4 and TRBJ1-1): ETGVTQSPTHLIKTRGQQVTLRCSSQSGHNTVSWYQQALGQGPQFIFQYYREEENGRGNFPPRFSGLQFPNYSSELNVNALELDDSALYLCASSLAPGQGSNTEAFFGQGTRLTVV.

This clone is a singleton in its sample. The chain uses TRBV30 and TRBJ1-6, with D uncertain. The CDR3 is 14 residues long. Germline assignment: CDR1 GTSNPN and CDR2 SVGIG (reference sequence). Between the trimmed V and J ends, which lost 0 bases and 11 bases, there was a span of 14 bases. The CDR3 sequence: CAWSVLTRAAPLHF. CDR3 sequence (DNA): TGTGCCTGGAGTGTACTAACAAGAGCAGCACCCCTCCACTTT.

CDR3 residues: CASSPEGGSGNEQFF. DNA for the CDR3: TGTGCCAGCAGCCCCGAGGGGGGGTCGGGCAATGAGCAGTTCTTC. V is TRBV13 and J is TRBJ2-1; a weak D match, TRBD2 (7 bases). This CDR3 contains 15 residues. Per germline, CDR1 PRHDT and CDR2 FYEKMQ (reference sequence). The V and J ends lost 5 bases and 6 bases respectively, with 17 bases between them.

The chain is built from TRBV6-5 and TRBJ2-7; unclear D gene. Between the trimmed V and J ends, which lost 2 bases and 0 bases, there was a span of 8 bases. The CDR3 runs 14 residues. CDR1 MNHEY and CDR2 SVGAGI come from the germline V gene. CDR3 bases: TGTGCCAGCAGTTACGCTTCTGTCTCCTACGAGCAGTACTTC. This codes for CASSYASVSYEQYF.

This clone occurred a few times. The chain uses TRBV19 and TRBJ1-2; the match to TRBD1 covers 7 bases. V gave up 5 bases and J gave up 6 bases; unmatched junction bases: 18. The CDR3 extends over 17 amino acids. Germline values: CDR1 LNHDA, CDR2 SQIVND (reference sequence). In DNA, the CDR3 is TGTGCCAGTAGTGACCCGGGGAGGGGGCGAGGTATGCATGGCTACACCTTC. This gives the protein CASSDPGRGRGMHGYTF.

This chain joins TRBV4-1 and TRBJ2-7; 8 bases match TRBD1. Germline CDR1 MGHRA, CDR2 YSYEKL. The J segment lost 4 bases and the V segment lost 0 bases, leaving 8 bases of the junction unmatched. The length of the CDR3 is 16 residues. CDR3 nucleotides: TGCGCCAGCAGCCAAGATAGTCAGGGGGCGCCATACGAGCAGTACTTC. Protein: CASSQDSQGAPYEQYF.

This rearrangement joins TRBV9 to TRBJ1-6; maybe TRBD1 (5 bases). V lost 0 bases and J lost 5, with 12 bases in between. Germline V CDR1 and CDR2: SGDLS, YYNGEE. This CDR3 is built from 16 residues. CDR3 in DNA: TGTGCCAGCAGCGTAGCGGTAGGGGCAGATAATTCACCCCTCCACTTT. As protein: CASSVAVGADNSPLHF.

CDR3 sequence reads: CASSSGQGASYEQYF. Here the CDR3 DNA reads TGTGCCAGCAGTTCAGGACAGGGGGCCTCCTACGAGCAGTACTTC. This chain connects TRBV27 to TRBJ2-7; 11 bases agree with TRBD1. The CDR3 spans 15 residues. The V and J ends lost 4 bases and 0 bases, in that order; junction bases with no gene match: 2. Germline V CDR1 and CDR2: MNHEY, SMNVEV (reference sequence).

This chain connects TRBV7-9 to TRBJ1-4; tentatively, D is TRBD1 (5 bases). This CDR3 has 11 amino acids. V gave up 5 bases and J gave up 13 bases, with 11 bases separating them. In germline, CDR1 is SEHNR, CDR2 FQNEAQ (reference sequence). The CDR3 nucleotides read TGTGCCAGCAGCCCGGGACCCGGACTGTTTTTT. Its protein is CASSPGPGLFF.

The J gene is TRBJ1-4, the V gene TRBV6-5; TRBD1 agrees at 7 bases. Losses at the gene ends were 7 bases for V and 2 bases for J; bases not matched to a gene: 4. The CDR3 covers 14 residues. Per germline, CDR1 MNHEY and CDR2 SVGAGI. CDR3 nucleotides: TGTGCCAGCAAAGGGACAGCCACTAATGAAAAACTGTTTTTT. Its translation: CASKGTATNEKLFF.

The chain carries TRBV19 and TRBJ1-1; 8 nucleotides align to TRBD1. CDR1 is LNHDA and CDR2 is SQIVND in the germline V gene (reference sequence). CDR3 length equals 15 residues. Unmatched junction bases numbered 6, after V lost 5 bases and J lost 1 base. The CDR3 DNA reads TGTGCCAGTAGTGGGGCGGGGACAGGGAACACTGAAGCTTTCTTT. This sequence encodes CASSGAGTGNTEAFF.

The chain combines TRBV2 with TRBJ2-1; 8 bases match TRBD1. Trimming at V came to 7 bases and at J to 10 bases, leaving 12 bases not matched to a gene. This CDR3 region has 14 residues. CDR1 and CDR2 from the germline V gene are SNHLY and FYNNEI. The CDR3 DNA reads as TGTGCCAGCACAGCCGGGACAGGTTTTGGAGAGCAGTTCTTC. It encodes CASTAGTGFGEQFF.

The chain employs TRBV7-3 and TRBJ2-1; 8 nucleotides match TRBD2. The germline V gene encodes CDR1 SGHTA and CDR2 FQGTGA. Trimming took 5 bases from V and 5 from J; bases not matched to a gene: 8. The CDR3 is made up of 15 amino acids. CDR3 region: CASSKRGLRDNEQFF. The CDR3 coding sequence is TGTGCCAGCAGCAAGCGGGGGCTCCGGGACAATGAGCAGTTCTTC.

The V call is TRBV9, the J call TRBJ1-1; 9 nucleotides align to TRBD1. CDR3 length equals 15 residues. Germline V lookup: CDR1 SGDLS, CDR2 YYNGEE. Trimming at V came to 4 bases and at J to 3 bases, leaving 7 bases not matched to a gene. The chain's CDR3 is CASSTKGQGYTEAFF. CDR3 bases: TGTGCCAGCAGCACCAAGGGACAGGGATACACTGAAGCTTTCTTT.